The rows below give T cell receptor beta chains drawn from one sample of a study of neurological immune-mediated disorders. One entry per CDR3 protein, called by TCRdb with MiXCR from the 5' RACE reads. The sample carries about 21,000 distinct CDR3 sequences, approximately 15% recorded once. Sample: PBMCs. The origin of the receptors is a female donor with HTLV-1-associated myelopathy (HAM/TSP). Both conserved end residues are part of each CDR3. The D gene is left open where the match is weak. For some rows the clone size is stated as once, few or many, or as a class when expanded; others skip it.

d_gene: .
v_gene: TRBV20-1
j_gene: TRBJ1-1
abundance: many
CDR3aa: CSARRQAMNTEAFF
CDR3nt: TGCAGTGCTAGGCGACAGGCCATGAACACTGAAGCTTTCTTT

d_gene: TRBD1
v_gene: TRBV12-5
j_gene: TRBJ2-7
abundance: .
CDR3aa: CASGDRGYEQYF
CDR3nt: TGTGCTAGTGGGGACAGGGGCTACGAGCAGTACTTC

d_gene: TRBD2
v_gene: TRBV7-2
j_gene: TRBJ2-3
abundance: many
CDR3aa: CASSLGSGGSTDTQYF
CDR3nt: TGTGCCAGCAGCTTAGGGAGCGGGGGAAGCACAGATACGCAGTATTTT

d_gene: TRBD1
v_gene: TRBV27
j_gene: TRBJ2-5
abundance: many
CDR3aa: CASSPQGQEAAQYF
CDR3nt: TGTGCCAGCAGTCCCCAGGGACAGGAAGCGGCCCAGTACTTC

d_gene: TRBD1
v_gene: TRBV18
j_gene: TRBJ1-2
abundance: many
CDR3aa: CASAGGQPLVYGYTF
CDR3nt: TGTGCCAGCGCAGGGGGCCAACCCCTAGTCTATGGCTACACCTTC

d_gene: TRBD1
v_gene: TRBV2
j_gene: TRBJ2-2
abundance: .
CDR3aa: CASSATGGIGELFF
CDR3nt: TGTGCCAGCAGTGCAACAGGGGGAATTGGGGAGCTGTTTTTT

d_gene: TRBD2
v_gene: TRBV20-1
j_gene: TRBJ2-7
abundance: many
CDR3aa: CSAVRTSGDREQYF
CDR3nt: TGCAGTGCCGTAAGGACTAGCGGGGACCGAGAGCAGTACTTC

d_gene: .
v_gene: TRBV6-1
j_gene: TRBJ2-6
abundance: many
CDR3aa: CASMGASGANVLTF
CDR3nt: TGTGCCAGCATGGGAGCCTCTGGGGCCAACGTCCTGACTTTC

d_gene: .
v_gene: TRBV5-5
j_gene: TRBJ2-7
abundance: medium-sized
CDR3aa: CASSADNSYEQYF
CDR3nt: TGTGCCAGCAGCGCGGACAACTCCTACGAGCAGTACTTC

d_gene: TRBD1
v_gene: TRBV5-5
j_gene: TRBJ1-1
abundance: medium-sized
CDR3aa: CASSAGTGGSEAFF
CDR3nt: TGTGCCAGCAGCGCCGGGACAGGGGGCTCAGAAGCTTTCTTT

d_gene: .
v_gene: TRBV7-3
j_gene: TRBJ2-1
abundance: many
CDR3aa: CASSLGPNNEQFF
CDR3nt: TGTGCCAGCAGCTTGGGCCCCAACAATGAGCAGTTCTTC

d_gene: .
v_gene: TRBV20-1
j_gene: TRBJ1-5
abundance: many
CDR3aa: CSARDGNQPQHF
CDR3nt: TGCAGTGCTAGAGATGGCAATCAGCCCCAGCATTTT

d_gene: .
v_gene: TRBV9
j_gene: TRBJ2-5
abundance: few
CDR3aa: CASSPGNRQETQYF
CDR3nt: TGTGCCAGCAGCCCTGGGAACAGACAAGAGACCCAGTACTTC

d_gene: TRBD2
v_gene: TRBV20-1
j_gene: TRBJ2-1
abundance: medium-sized
CDR3aa: CSAQTSGRRSEQFF
CDR3nt: TGCAGTGCGCAGACTAGCGGGAGGCGGAGTGAGCAGTTCTTC

d_gene: TRBD1
v_gene: TRBV20-1
j_gene: TRBJ1-5
abundance: many
CDR3aa: CSAEGQGSDQPQHF
CDR3nt: TGCAGTGCAGAGGGACAGGGGTCGGATCAGCCCCAGCATTTT

d_gene: TRBD2
v_gene: TRBV7-2
j_gene: TRBJ2-7
abundance: .
CDR3aa: CASSLAAAGGSYEQYF
CDR3nt: TGTGCCAGCAGCTTAGCGGCAGCGGGGGGGTCCTACGAGCAGTACTTC

d_gene: .
v_gene: TRBV3-1
j_gene: TRBJ1-3
abundance: many
CDR3aa: CASSPWVGSGNTIYF
CDR3nt: TGTGCCAGCAGCCCATGGGTTGGCTCTGGAAACACCATATATTTT

d_gene: TRBD1
v_gene: TRBV5-1
j_gene: TRBJ1-1
abundance: many
CDR3aa: CASSLTGGVTEAFF
CDR3nt: TGCGCCAGCAGCTTAACAGGGGGTGTCACTGAAGCTTTCTTT

d_gene: .
v_gene: TRBV20-1
j_gene: TRBJ1-6
abundance: many
CDR3aa: CSARDGSSPLHF
CDR3nt: TGCAGTGCCAGAGACGGGTCTTCACCCCTCCACTTT

d_gene: TRBD2
v_gene: TRBV20-1
j_gene: TRBJ2-5
abundance: many
CDR3aa: CSAPRVRGGATETQYF
CDR3nt: TGCAGTGCACCCCGGGTGCGCGGGGGGGCCACGGAGACCCAGTACTTC

d_gene: .
v_gene: TRBV5-1
j_gene: TRBJ2-2
abundance: many
CDR3aa: CASSLALKANTGELFF
CDR3nt: TGCGCCAGCAGCTTGGCCCTAAAGGCGAACACCGGGGAGCTGTTTTTT

d_gene: TRBD2
v_gene: TRBV20-1
j_gene: TRBJ2-7
abundance: many
CDR3aa: CSARPPGLATYEQYF
CDR3nt: TGCAGTGCTAGACCTCCCGGACTAGCAACCTACGAGCAGTACTTC

d_gene: .
v_gene: TRBV7-9
j_gene: TRBJ2-7
abundance: many
CDR3aa: CASTSSGQSSYEQYF
CDR3nt: TGTGCCAGCACCTCAAGTGGACAGAGCTCCTACGAGCAGTACTTC

d_gene: .
v_gene: TRBV28
j_gene: TRBJ1-5
abundance: many
CDR3aa: CASYDGNQPQHF
CDR3nt: TGTGCCAGTTACGACGGCAATCAGCCCCAGCATTTT

d_gene: .
v_gene: TRBV7-9
j_gene: TRBJ1-5
abundance: many
CDR3aa: CASSQGVTDNQPQHF
CDR3nt: TGTGCCAGCAGCCAGGGTGTAACAGACAATCAGCCCCAGCATTTT

d_gene: TRBD2
v_gene: TRBV5-1
j_gene: TRBJ2-7
abundance: many
CDR3aa: CASSLDTSGSEQYF
CDR3nt: TGCGCCAGCAGCTTGGATACTAGCGGGAGCGAGCAGTACTTC

d_gene: .
v_gene: TRBV20-1
j_gene: TRBJ2-5
abundance: many
CDR3aa: CSARDSGGPGTQYF
CDR3nt: TGCAGTGCCAGGGACAGCGGGGGCCCAGGGACCCAGTACTTC

d_gene: TRBD1
v_gene: TRBV20-1
j_gene: TRBJ2-1
abundance: many
CDR3aa: CSATGTGDYNEQFF
CDR3nt: TGCAGTGCTACCGGGACAGGCGACTACAATGAGCAGTTCTTC

d_gene: .
v_gene: TRBV11-3
j_gene: TRBJ1-1
abundance: many
CDR3aa: CASSLGYSFPEAFF
CDR3nt: TGTGCCAGCAGCTTGGGGTATAGCTTCCCTGAAGCTTTCTTT

d_gene: .
v_gene: TRBV7-9
j_gene: TRBJ1-1
abundance: many
CDR3aa: CASSQPGGTNTEAFF
CDR3nt: TGTGCCAGCAGCCAGCCGGGGGGTACGAACACTGAAGCTTTCTTT

d_gene: TRBD1
v_gene: TRBV2
j_gene: TRBJ2-2
abundance: many
CDR3aa: CASQTGTAANTGELFF
CDR3nt: TGTGCCAGTCAAACCGGGACAGCGGCGAACACCGGGGAGCTGTTTTTT

d_gene: TRBD1
v_gene: TRBV5-5
j_gene: TRBJ1-2
abundance: once
CDR3aa: CASTLTGELVGYTF
CDR3nt: TGTGCCAGCACCCTGACAGGGGAGTTAGTCGGCTACACCTTC

d_gene: .
v_gene: TRBV15
j_gene: TRBJ2-5
abundance: many
CDR3aa: CATSKRTTQYF
CDR3nt: TGTGCCACCAGCAAAAGGACGACCCAGTACTTC

d_gene: .
v_gene: TRBV6-5
j_gene: TRBJ1-2
abundance: many
CDR3aa: CASSSHPKGGYTF
CDR3nt: TGTGCCAGCAGTTCCCACCCAAAAGGCGGCTACACCTTC

d_gene: TRBD1
v_gene: TRBV19
j_gene: TRBJ2-5
abundance: many
CDR3aa: CASSTTGSQETQYF
CDR3nt: TGTGCCAGTAGTACGACAGGGTCCCAAGAGACCCAGTACTTC

d_gene: .
v_gene: TRBV7-8
j_gene: TRBJ2-6
abundance: many
CDR3aa: CASSERAKDGANVLTF
CDR3nt: TGTGCCAGCAGCGAGAGGGCTAAGGATGGGGCCAACGTCCTGACTTTC

d_gene: .
v_gene: TRBV6-5
j_gene: TRBJ2-7
abundance: .
CDR3aa: CASSYAGKDYEQHF
CDR3nt: TGTGCCAGCAGTTACGCGGGCAAGGATTACGAGCAGCACTTC

d_gene: .
v_gene: TRBV5-1
j_gene: TRBJ1-4
abundance: many
CDR3aa: CASSLQGTSTNEKLFF
CDR3nt: TGCGCCAGCAGCTTGCAGGGCACCTCAACTAATGAAAAACTGTTTTTT

d_gene: TRBD1
v_gene: TRBV20-1
j_gene: TRBJ2-7
abundance: many
CDR3aa: CSAATGSYEQYF
CDR3nt: TGCAGTGCCGCGACAGGGTCCTACGAGCAGTACTTC

d_gene: TRBD2
v_gene: TRBV5-1
j_gene: TRBJ2-7
abundance: many
CDR3aa: CASSPAPGAGVLAFDEQYF
CDR3nt: TGCGCCAGCAGCCCGGCCCCTGGAGCGGGAGTGCTAGCTTTTGACGAGCAGTACTTC

d_gene: .
v_gene: TRBV6-5
j_gene: TRBJ2-3
abundance: many
CDR3aa: CASSRTLQPATDTQYF
CDR3nt: TGTGCCAGCAGTCGAACGTTACAGCCGGCCACAGATACGCAGTATTTT

d_gene: .
v_gene: TRBV19
j_gene: TRBJ1-1
abundance: many
CDR3aa: CASSAELNTEAFF
CDR3nt: TGTGCCAGTAGTGCAGAGCTGAACACTGAAGCTTTCTTT

d_gene: .
v_gene: TRBV20-1
j_gene: TRBJ1-2
abundance: many
CDR3aa: CSARVRGMVYGYTF
CDR3nt: TGCAGTGCTAGAGTTAGAGGGATGGTCTATGGCTACACCTTC

d_gene: .
v_gene: TRBV12-3/TRBV12-4
j_gene: TRBJ1-2
abundance: many
CDR3aa: CASSLRDTYGYTF
CDR3nt: TGTGCCAGCAGCTTAAGGGACACCTATGGCTACACCTTC

d_gene: TRBD1
v_gene: TRBV6-2/TRBV6-3
j_gene: TRBJ1-2
abundance: many
CDR3aa: CASSLILDRGYGYTF
CDR3nt: TGTGCCAGCAGTCTCATCCTGGACAGGGGGTATGGCTACACCTTC

d_gene: .
v_gene: TRBV9
j_gene: TRBJ1-3
abundance: many
CDR3aa: CASSVTYSGNTIYF
CDR3nt: TGTGCCAGCAGCGTAACATACTCTGGAAACACCATATATTTT

d_gene: .
v_gene: TRBV7-2
j_gene: TRBJ2-5
abundance: many
CDR3aa: CASSLDESGSATQYF
CDR3nt: TGTGCCAGCAGCTTAGACGAGTCGGGGTCGGCGACCCAGTACTTC

d_gene: TRBD2
v_gene: TRBV6-2/TRBV6-3
j_gene: TRBJ2-2
abundance: .
CDR3aa: CASSHRAGLNTGELFF
CDR3nt: TGTGCCAGCAGCCACCGAGCGGGGTTAAACACCGGGGAGCTGTTTTTT

d_gene: .
v_gene: TRBV20-1
j_gene: TRBJ1-2
abundance: many
CDR3aa: CSARDSLKYGYTF
CDR3nt: TGCAGTGCTAGGGACAGCTTGAAATATGGCTACACCTTC

d_gene: .
v_gene: TRBV29-1
j_gene: TRBJ2-5
abundance: many
CDR3aa: CSDRKGKTQYF
CDR3nt: TGCAGCGACCGCAAGGGGAAGACCCAGTACTTC

d_gene: .
v_gene: TRBV20-1
j_gene: TRBJ1-2
abundance: .
CDR3aa: CSAPGTFGSGYTF
CDR3nt: TGCAGTGCACCCGGGACGTTTGGGAGTGGCTACACCTTC

d_gene: .
v_gene: TRBV20-1
j_gene: TRBJ2-3
abundance: many
CDR3aa: CSAPQRERGTDTQYF
CDR3nt: TGCAGTGCCCCACAACGGGAGCGAGGGACAGATACGCAGTATTTT

d_gene: TRBD1
v_gene: TRBV9
j_gene: TRBJ1-4
abundance: many
CDR3aa: CASSGYRGEDNEKLFF
CDR3nt: TGTGCCAGCAGCGGCTACAGGGGAGAGGATAATGAAAAACTGTTTTTT

d_gene: TRBD2
v_gene: TRBV7-2
j_gene: TRBJ2-7
abundance: medium-sized
CDR3aa: CASSFVGGSSAASRGTEQYF
CDR3nt: TGTGCCAGCAGCTTCGTGGGAGGGTCGTCGGCCGCTAGCCGCGGGACCGAGCAGTACTTC

d_gene: TRBD1
v_gene: TRBV12-5
j_gene: TRBJ1-2
abundance: .
CDR3aa: CASGLLAFLGAGGNYGYTF
CDR3nt: TGTGCTAGTGGTTTACTTGCATTCCTAGGGGCAGGGGGCAACTATGGCTACACCTTC